Listed below are T cell receptor beta chains from one sample, sequenced in a study of radiation and T cells in renal cell carcinoma. Profiled with immunoSEQ multiplex PCR; TCRdb holds only in-frame clones, not every one. The sample holds about 23,000 clones, roughly 60% seen once. The sample in question was tumor tissue, obtained from a patient whose treatment was nephrectomy without radiotherapy. These receptors originate from a man aged 40-49 years with renal cell carcinoma. Both conserved end residues are part of each CDR3.

cdr3_aa: CASSRSQRINTEAFF; v_call: TRBV5-1; cdr3_length: 15
cdr3_aa: CASSSGQGNTEAFF; v_call: TRBV5-1; cdr3_length: 14
cdr3_aa: CASSYPGQEAFF; v_call: TRBV11-2; cdr3_length: 12
cdr3_aa: CASKEGGGGETQYF; v_call: TRBV10-3; cdr3_length: 14
cdr3_aa: CASSAKTVTRGGLDTEAFF; v_call: TRBV6-1; cdr3_length: 19
cdr3_aa: CASSLDGVGYTF; v_call: TRBV11-1; cdr3_length: 12
cdr3_aa: CSVWTGLTEAFF; v_call: TRBV29-1; cdr3_length: 12
cdr3_aa: CATSRALQAAYNSPLHF; v_call: TRBV15; cdr3_length: 17
cdr3_aa: CASSYKAKQYF; v_call: TRBV6-5; cdr3_length: 11
cdr3_aa: CASSPDRVGTEAFF; v_call: TRBV5-1; cdr3_length: 14
cdr3_aa: CASSLSSGSTDTQYF; v_call: TRBV5-1; cdr3_length: 15
cdr3_aa: CASSTARGMGNQPQHF; v_call: TRBV7-8; cdr3_length: 16
cdr3_aa: CASSSGAYEQYF; v_call: TRBV6-5; cdr3_length: 12
cdr3_aa: CASTGATYNEQFF; v_call: TRBV7-2; cdr3_length: 13
cdr3_aa: CSVEESRVPGELFF; v_call: TRBV29-1; cdr3_length: 14
cdr3_aa: CASSFVGGPSIGYTF; v_call: TRBV7-2; cdr3_length: 15
cdr3_aa: CASSHSRQGLNYGYTF; v_call: TRBV4-3; cdr3_length: 16
cdr3_aa: CASSLVGTDFSGNTIYF; v_call: TRBV5-6; cdr3_length: 17
cdr3_aa: CASSSSSQGSDTQYF; v_call: TRBV10-1; cdr3_length: 15
cdr3_aa: CASSPRGRSYNEQFF; v_call: TRBV27; cdr3_length: 15
cdr3_aa: CASSNPGTGGGTRAF; v_call: TRBV6-5; cdr3_length: 15
cdr3_aa: CASSPLGARTDTQYF; v_call: TRBV5-5; cdr3_length: 15
cdr3_aa: CASSYRGSTDTQYF; v_call: TRBV6-6; cdr3_length: 14
cdr3_aa: CASSPDRVEHTIYF; v_call: TRBV5-4; cdr3_length: 14
cdr3_aa: CASKGQGGGYTF; v_call: TRBV19; cdr3_length: 12
cdr3_aa: CASSLASLLATQYF; v_call: TRBV11-2; cdr3_length: 14
cdr3_aa: CASSPRTGRGEKLFF; v_call: TRBV7-2; cdr3_length: 15
cdr3_aa: CASSLWDRGSPLHF; v_call: TRBV7-2; cdr3_length: 14
cdr3_aa: CASSQERDPTHDSGTYGYTF; v_call: TRBV4-1; cdr3_length: 20
cdr3_aa: CASSMAGGSTDTQYF; v_call: TRBV19; cdr3_length: 15
cdr3_aa: CASSLGLAGGLNEQFF; v_call: TRBV5-1; cdr3_length: 16
cdr3_aa: CASRDRADNQPQHF; v_call: TRBV25-1; cdr3_length: 14
cdr3_aa: CASSLVGGTPLGKEQFF; v_call: TRBV5-1; cdr3_length: 17
cdr3_aa: CAITQDRGGGNTIYF; v_call: TRBV10-3; cdr3_length: 15
cdr3_aa: CSVRNSYEQYF; v_call: TRBV29-1; cdr3_length: 11
cdr3_aa: CAISEGVAASEKLFF; v_call: TRBV10-3; cdr3_length: 15
cdr3_aa: CASKTQNTEAFF; v_call: TRBV28; cdr3_length: 12
cdr3_aa: CASSPPEGEEDTEAFF; v_call: TRBV18; cdr3_length: 16
cdr3_aa: CASGSDSYNEQFF; v_call: TRBV12-5; cdr3_length: 13
cdr3_aa: CASSVEGSTHTQYF; v_call: TRBV9; cdr3_length: 14
cdr3_aa: CASSPQRGDSGANVLTF; v_call: TRBV18; cdr3_length: 17
cdr3_aa: CASRLTETQYF; v_call: TRBV28; cdr3_length: 11
cdr3_aa: CASSLSFRGEQFF; v_call: TRBV7-2; cdr3_length: 13
cdr3_aa: CASSRRQTTEAFF; v_call: TRBV28; cdr3_length: 13
cdr3_aa: CASSKGLAGIYEQFF; v_call: TRBV5-8; cdr3_length: 15